A selection of T cell receptor beta chains follows, all from one sample in a study of CD8 T cells in ankylosing spondylitis. TCRdb re-called the 5' RACE reads with MiXCR, one entry per CDR3 protein. The sample consists of approximately 240,000 distinct CDR3 sequences, roughly 25% of them appearing once. The sample comprised blood, either unsorted or a sorted T cell fraction (not recorded which). These receptors were taken from a male donor with ankylosing spondylitis or in good health (not recorded which). Both conserved end residues are part of each CDR3. Each record gives: V gene, D gene, J gene, clone size, CDR3 protein, CDR3 DNA. A D gene is named only where the DNA matches it firmly. Clone size is shown for a subset of rows, as once, few, many or a class of expanded clone.

v_gene: TRBV6-1
d_gene: NA
j_gene: TRBJ2-7
abundance: NA
CDR3aa: CASSPMAGRYEQYF
CDR3nt: TGTGCCAGCAGTCCCATGGCGGGGCGCTACGAGCAGTACTTC

v_gene: TRBV7-9
d_gene: NA
j_gene: TRBJ2-7
abundance: NA
CDR3aa: CASSSGTSYWNDEQYF
CDR3nt: TGTGCCAGCAGCTCGGGGACTTCTTATTGGAACGACGAGCAGTACTTC

v_gene: TRBV14
d_gene: NA
j_gene: TRBJ1-1
abundance: NA
CDR3aa: CASSHRGWKAFF
CDR3nt: TGTGCCAGCAGCCATCGGGGGTGGAAAGCTTTCTTT

v_gene: TRBV6-1
d_gene: TRBD1
j_gene: TRBJ2-2
abundance: once
CDR3aa: CASSTPTGSAGELFF
CDR3nt: TGTGCCAGCAGCACGCCGACAGGGTCGGCCGGGGAGCTGTTTTTT

v_gene: TRBV6-1
d_gene: NA
j_gene: TRBJ2-1
abundance: NA
CDR3aa: CASTPGASYNEQFF
CDR3nt: TGTGCCAGCACCCCGGGGGCGAGTTACAATGAGCAGTTCTTC

v_gene: TRBV12-3/TRBV12-4
d_gene: NA
j_gene: TRBJ1-6
abundance: many
CDR3aa: CASSPGLRNSPLHF
CDR3nt: TGTGCCAGCAGCCCAGGGTTGAGGAATTCACCCCTCCACTTT

v_gene: TRBV6-6
d_gene: TRBD1
j_gene: TRBJ2-7
abundance: NA
CDR3aa: CASSAGTAYEQYF
CDR3nt: TGTGCCAGCAGTGCCGGGACAGCCTACGAGCAGTACTTC

v_gene: TRBV20-1
d_gene: NA
j_gene: TRBJ1-2
abundance: NA
CDR3aa: CSARDAQGSPLNYGYTF
CDR3nt: TGCAGTGCTAGAGATGCCCAGGGGTCACCACTCAACTATGGCTACACCTTC

v_gene: TRBV20-1
d_gene: TRBD2
j_gene: TRBJ2-1
abundance: NA
CDR3aa: CSAPPERGGLYNEQFF
CDR3nt: TGCAGTGCTCCACCCGAGCGGGGGGGCCTCTACAATGAGCAGTTCTTC

v_gene: TRBV6-5
d_gene: TRBD2
j_gene: TRBJ2-2
abundance: NA
CDR3aa: CASRRLALNTGELFF
CDR3nt: TGTGCCAGCAGGCGACTAGCCTTGAACACCGGGGAGCTGTTTTTT

v_gene: TRBV25-1
d_gene: TRBD1
j_gene: TRBJ2-7
abundance: NA
CDR3aa: CASSKPGQSTYEQYF
CDR3nt: TGTGCCAGCAGTAAACCGGGACAGTCAACCTACGAGCAGTACTTC

v_gene: TRBV20-1
d_gene: NA
j_gene: TRBJ1-1
abundance: NA
CDR3aa: CSARASERTEAFF
CDR3nt: TGCAGTGCTAGAGCGTCCGAAAGGACTGAAGCTTTCTTT

v_gene: TRBV4-2
d_gene: TRBD1
j_gene: TRBJ2-3
abundance: NA
CDR3aa: CASSRGPTGGNLQFSTDTQYF
CDR3nt: TGTGCCAGCAGCCGGGGACCTACAGGGGGGAATTTACAATTTTCCACAGATACGCAGTATTTT

v_gene: TRBV11-2
d_gene: NA
j_gene: TRBJ1-4
abundance: many
CDR3aa: CASSLESTMGEKLFF
CDR3nt: TGTGCCAGCAGCTTAGAGTCGACTATGGGGGAAAAACTGTTTTTT

v_gene: TRBV11-2
d_gene: NA
j_gene: TRBJ1-1
abundance: NA
CDR3aa: CASSLQTSLNTEAFF
CDR3nt: TGTGCCAGCAGCTTGCAGACCTCCTTGAACACTGAAGCTTTCTTT

v_gene: TRBV27
d_gene: TRBD1
j_gene: TRBJ1-2
abundance: NA
CDR3aa: CASSNRGQRNGYTF
CDR3nt: TGTGCCAGCAGTAACAGGGGGCAGCGGAATGGCTACACCTTC

v_gene: TRBV12-3/TRBV12-4
d_gene: NA
j_gene: TRBJ1-1
abundance: NA
CDR3aa: CASSPEYGTEAFF
CDR3nt: TGTGCCAGCAGTCCCGAGTATGGCACTGAAGCTTTCTTT

v_gene: TRBV12-3/TRBV12-4
d_gene: TRBD2
j_gene: TRBJ2-1
abundance: many
CDR3aa: CASSRSGGVYNEQFF
CDR3nt: TGTGCCAGCAGCCGTAGCGGGGGGGTATACAATGAGCAGTTCTTC

v_gene: TRBV4-1
d_gene: TRBD1
j_gene: TRBJ1-5
abundance: many
CDR3aa: CASSQYDRGEQPQHF
CDR3nt: TGCGCCAGCAGCCAATACGACAGGGGTGAGCAGCCCCAGCATTTT

v_gene: TRBV5-4
d_gene: NA
j_gene: TRBJ2-5
abundance: NA
CDR3aa: CASSQIGAETQYF
CDR3nt: TGTGCCAGCAGTCAAATAGGGGCAGAGACCCAGTACTTC

v_gene: TRBV28
d_gene: NA
j_gene: TRBJ1-2
abundance: many
CDR3aa: CASSRDSGYGYTF
CDR3nt: TGTGCCAGCAGCAGGGATTCAGGCTATGGCTACACCTTC

v_gene: TRBV20-1
d_gene: NA
j_gene: TRBJ2-7
abundance: few
CDR3aa: CSASTNFTRPEQYF
CDR3nt: TGCAGTGCTAGTACTAACTTTACTAGGCCCGAGCAGTACTTC

v_gene: TRBV7-8
d_gene: NA
j_gene: TRBJ1-1
abundance: once
CDR3aa: CASSLVGRGAFF
CDR3nt: TGTGCCAGCAGCTTAGTGGGCAGGGGAGCTTTCTTT

v_gene: TRBV4-2
d_gene: TRBD1
j_gene: TRBJ2-5
abundance: many
CDR3aa: CASSQGRGQYQETQYF
CDR3nt: TGTGCCAGCAGCCAAGGTCGGGGACAGTACCAAGAGACCCAGTACTTC

v_gene: TRBV20-1
d_gene: TRBD1
j_gene: TRBJ2-1
abundance: NA
CDR3aa: CSAGTGGNEQFF
CDR3nt: TGCAGTGCCGGGACAGGGGGCAATGAGCAGTTCTTC

v_gene: TRBV4-1
d_gene: NA
j_gene: TRBJ2-3
abundance: many
CDR3aa: CASSQDAFSTDTQYF
CDR3nt: TGCGCCAGCAGCCAAGATGCGTTCAGCACAGATACGCAGTATTTT

v_gene: TRBV20-1
d_gene: NA
j_gene: TRBJ2-7
abundance: NA
CDR3aa: CSASARRPTYEQYF
CDR3nt: TGCAGTGCCTCGGCCCGCAGGCCTACCTACGAGCAGTACTTC

v_gene: TRBV12-3/TRBV12-4
d_gene: TRBD1
j_gene: TRBJ2-5
abundance: NA
CDR3aa: CASSITGAETQYF
CDR3nt: TGTGCCAGCAGTATTACAGGGGCAGAGACCCAGTACTTC

v_gene: TRBV10-3
d_gene: TRBD2
j_gene: TRBJ2-1
abundance: NA
CDR3aa: CAVTRTSGHNEQFF
CDR3nt: TGTGCCGTCACTCGGACTAGCGGCCACAATGAGCAGTTCTTC

v_gene: TRBV20-1
d_gene: NA
j_gene: TRBJ2-1
abundance: NA
CDR3aa: CSALRFSSSYNEQFF
CDR3nt: TGCAGTGCGCTGAGATTTAGCAGCTCCTACAATGAGCAGTTCTTC

v_gene: TRBV6-2/TRBV6-3
d_gene: NA
j_gene: TRBJ2-5
abundance: NA
CDR3aa: CASSYSIGGETQYF
CDR3nt: TGTGCCAGCAGTTACTCGATTGGGGGAGAGACCCAGTACTTC

v_gene: TRBV6-1
d_gene: NA
j_gene: TRBJ2-6
abundance: NA
CDR3aa: CASREGPGANVLTF
CDR3nt: TGTGCCAGCAGGGAGGGTCCTGGGGCCAACGTCCTGACTTTC

v_gene: TRBV12-3/TRBV12-4
d_gene: TRBD2
j_gene: TRBJ2-3
abundance: NA
CDR3aa: CASSLGGLAGDTQYF
CDR3nt: TGTGCCAGCAGTTTAGGTGGACTAGCGGGGGATACGCAGTATTTT

v_gene: TRBV7-2
d_gene: NA
j_gene: TRBJ2-6
abundance: many
CDR3aa: CASSLVSSGANVLTF
CDR3nt: TGTGCCAGCAGCTTAGTCAGCTCTGGGGCCAACGTCCTGACTTTC

v_gene: TRBV20-1
d_gene: TRBD1
j_gene: TRBJ1-1
abundance: many
CDR3aa: CSARGQANTEAFF
CDR3nt: TGCAGTGCTAGGGGACAGGCGAACACTGAAGCTTTCTTT

v_gene: TRBV20-1
d_gene: NA
j_gene: TRBJ1-1
abundance: few
CDR3aa: CSARVNRENTEAFF
CDR3nt: TGCAGTGCTAGAGTTAATAGGGAGAACACTGAAGCTTTCTTT

v_gene: TRBV15
d_gene: NA
j_gene: TRBJ2-5
abundance: many
CDR3aa: CATSRDFETQYF
CDR3nt: TGTGCCACCAGCAGAGATTTTGAGACCCAGTACTTC

v_gene: TRBV12-3/TRBV12-4
d_gene: TRBD1
j_gene: TRBJ1-1
abundance: NA
CDR3aa: CASNPRQGLNTEAFF
CDR3nt: TGTGCCAGCAATCCCAGACAGGGTCTGAACACTGAAGCTTTCTTT

v_gene: TRBV12-3/TRBV12-4
d_gene: NA
j_gene: TRBJ1-6
abundance: many
CDR3aa: CASSPEIIQRTVALHF
CDR3nt: TGTGCCAGCAGCCCGGAAATAATACAGAGAACGGTGGCCCTCCACTTT

v_gene: TRBV4-2
d_gene: NA
j_gene: TRBJ2-7
abundance: few
CDR3aa: CASSQDLGIPVGEQYF
CDR3nt: TGTGCCAGCAGCCAAGATTTGGGAATTCCAGTTGGCGAGCAGTACTTC

v_gene: TRBV29-1
d_gene: NA
j_gene: TRBJ2-3
abundance: many
CDR3aa: CSVRGVEGHRTDTQYF
CDR3nt: TGCAGCGTTCGTGGGGTGGAGGGACATCGCACAGATACGCAGTATTTT

v_gene: TRBV24-1
d_gene: TRBD1
j_gene: TRBJ2-7
abundance: NA
CDR3aa: CATSVNRGRADEQYF
CDR3nt: TGTGCCACCAGTGTCAACAGGGGGCGCGCCGACGAGCAGTACTTC

v_gene: TRBV5-6
d_gene: TRBD2
j_gene: TRBJ2-2
abundance: NA
CDR3aa: CASSPGLAGTGELFF
CDR3nt: TGTGCCAGCAGCCCGGGACTAGCGGGCACCGGGGAGCTGTTTTTT

v_gene: TRBV12-3/TRBV12-4
d_gene: NA
j_gene: TRBJ2-7
abundance: many
CDR3aa: CASSPYREEQYF
CDR3nt: TGTGCCAGCAGTCCCTACCGGGAGGAGCAGTACTTC

v_gene: TRBV6-5
d_gene: NA
j_gene: TRBJ1-5
abundance: NA
CDR3aa: CASSYVGESQPQHF
CDR3nt: TGTGCCAGCAGTTACGTGGGGGAAAGCCAGCCCCAGCATTTT

v_gene: TRBV6-6
d_gene: NA
j_gene: TRBJ1-2
abundance: few
CDR3aa: CASSRVSYGYTF
CDR3nt: TGTGCCAGCAGTCGGGTATCCTATGGCTACACCTTC

v_gene: TRBV29-1
d_gene: TRBD1
j_gene: TRBJ1-5
abundance: NA
CDR3aa: CSVVVGGTGRGNQPQHF
CDR3nt: TGCAGCGTTGTCGTGGGGGGGACAGGTCGGGGCAATCAGCCCCAGCATTTT

v_gene: TRBV15
d_gene: TRBD2
j_gene: TRBJ2-5
abundance: NA
CDR3aa: CATSFSTSGGQETQYF
CDR3nt: TGTGCCACCAGCTTCTCGACTAGCGGGGGACAGGAGACCCAGTACTTC

v_gene: TRBV29-1
d_gene: TRBD1
j_gene: TRBJ2-5
abundance: many
CDR3aa: CSTSGQGRQETQYF
CDR3nt: TGCAGCACGTCCGGACAGGGGAGGCAAGAGACCCAGTACTTC

v_gene: TRBV29-1
d_gene: TRBD2
j_gene: TRBJ2-1
abundance: few
CDR3aa: CSVPGTSGLKQFF
CDR3nt: TGCAGCGTCCCCGGGACTAGCGGACTGAAGCAGTTCTTC

v_gene: TRBV6-5
d_gene: NA
j_gene: TRBJ2-2
abundance: many
CDR3aa: CASKLQGLYAGELFF
CDR3nt: TGTGCCAGCAAGTTGCAGGGGTTGTACGCCGGGGAGCTGTTTTTT

v_gene: TRBV12-3/TRBV12-4
d_gene: TRBD2
j_gene: TRBJ2-1
abundance: NA
CDR3aa: CASSNPPPSGGYNEQFF
CDR3nt: TGTGCCAGCAGTAATCCCCCCCCGAGCGGGGGATACAATGAGCAGTTCTTC

v_gene: TRBV20-1
d_gene: TRBD2
j_gene: TRBJ2-1
abundance: few
CDR3aa: CRGRGAYNEQFF
CDR3nt: TGCAGGGGGCGGGGGGCCTACAATGAGCAGTTCTTC

v_gene: TRBV20-1
d_gene: NA
j_gene: TRBJ1-4
abundance: many
CDR3aa: CSASRQTEKLFF
CDR3nt: TGCAGTGCTAGTAGACAGACTGAAAAACTGTTTTTT

v_gene: TRBV7-2
d_gene: NA
j_gene: TRBJ2-1
abundance: NA
CDR3aa: CASSLQRSYNEQFF
CDR3nt: TGTGCCAGCAGCTTACAGCGGTCCTACAATGAGCAGTTCTTC

v_gene: TRBV5-1
d_gene: TRBD1
j_gene: TRBJ2-5
abundance: many
CDR3aa: CASSFNRGNQETQYF
CDR3nt: TGCGCCAGCAGCTTTAACAGGGGGAACCAAGAGACCCAGTACTTC

v_gene: TRBV2
d_gene: TRBD1
j_gene: TRBJ2-5
abundance: NA
CDR3aa: CASKTGGETQYF
CDR3nt: TGTGCCAGCAAGACAGGGGGTGAGACCCAGTACTTC

v_gene: TRBV20-1
d_gene: NA
j_gene: TRBJ1-1
abundance: NA
CDR3aa: CSASIDRFVTEAFF
CDR3nt: TGCAGTGCTTCCATCGACAGGTTTGTGACTGAAGCTTTCTTT

v_gene: TRBV7-2
d_gene: NA
j_gene: TRBJ2-1
abundance: many
CDR3aa: CASSMGGRSYNEQFF
CDR3nt: TGTGCCAGCAGCATGGGCGGACGCTCCTACAATGAGCAGTTCTTC

v_gene: TRBV29-1
d_gene: TRBD1
j_gene: TRBJ2-3
abundance: few
CDR3aa: CSVKQGAADTQYF
CDR3nt: TGCAGCGTTAAACAGGGGGCCGCAGATACGCAGTATTTT